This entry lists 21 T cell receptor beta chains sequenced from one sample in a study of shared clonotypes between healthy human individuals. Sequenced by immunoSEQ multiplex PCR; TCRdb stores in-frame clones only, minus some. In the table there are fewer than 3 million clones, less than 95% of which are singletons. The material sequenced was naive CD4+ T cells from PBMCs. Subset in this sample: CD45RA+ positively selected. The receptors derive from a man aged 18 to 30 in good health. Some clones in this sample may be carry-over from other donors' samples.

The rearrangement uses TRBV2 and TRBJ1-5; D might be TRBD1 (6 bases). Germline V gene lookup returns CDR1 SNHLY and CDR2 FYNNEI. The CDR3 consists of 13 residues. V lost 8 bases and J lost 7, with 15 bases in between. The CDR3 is CASGRTVAQPQHF. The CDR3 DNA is TGTGCCAGCGGACGGACAGTCGCGCAGCCCCAGCATTTT.

This CDR3 is CASSLGAWRNTGELFF. The CDR3 coding sequence is TGCGCCAGCAGCTTGGGGGCTTGGCGAAACACCGGGGAGCTGTTTTTT. The chain joins TRBV5-1 to TRBJ2-2, with unresolved D. Germline V gives CDR1 SGHRS, CDR2 YFSETQ. This CDR3 is built from 16 residues. The V end was cut by 0 bases, the J end by 2 bases, with 11 bases between.

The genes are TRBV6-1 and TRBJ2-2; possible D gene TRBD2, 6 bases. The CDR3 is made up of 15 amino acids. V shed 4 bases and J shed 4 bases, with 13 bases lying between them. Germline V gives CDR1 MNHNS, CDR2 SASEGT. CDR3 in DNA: TGTGCCAGCAGTGGGGGGACTGCGGGCACCGGGGAGCTGTTTTTT. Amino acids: CASSGGTAGTGELFF.

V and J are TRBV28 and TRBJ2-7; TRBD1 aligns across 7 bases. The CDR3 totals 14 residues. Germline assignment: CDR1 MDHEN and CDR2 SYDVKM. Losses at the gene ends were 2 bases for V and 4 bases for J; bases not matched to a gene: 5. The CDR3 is CASSLGQGVYEQYF. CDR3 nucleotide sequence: TGTGCCAGCAGTTTAGGGCAGGGGGTGTACGAGCAGTACTTC.

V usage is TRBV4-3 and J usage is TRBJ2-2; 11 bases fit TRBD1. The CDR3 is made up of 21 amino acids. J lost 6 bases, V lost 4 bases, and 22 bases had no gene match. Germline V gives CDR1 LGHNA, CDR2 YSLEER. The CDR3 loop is CASSLLSGTGGPRGRAGELFF. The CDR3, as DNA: TGCGCCAGCAGCCTCCTTTCCGGGACAGGGGGTCCTCGCGGGAGGGCCGGGGAGCTGTTTTTT.

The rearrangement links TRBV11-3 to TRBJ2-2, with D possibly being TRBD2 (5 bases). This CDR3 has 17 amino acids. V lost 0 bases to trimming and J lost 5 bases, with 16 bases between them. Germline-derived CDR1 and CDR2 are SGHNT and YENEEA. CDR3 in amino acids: CASSLDRARERTGELFF. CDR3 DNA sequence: TGTGCCAGCAGCTTAGATCGGGCTAGGGAGAGGACCGGGGAGCTGTTTTTT.

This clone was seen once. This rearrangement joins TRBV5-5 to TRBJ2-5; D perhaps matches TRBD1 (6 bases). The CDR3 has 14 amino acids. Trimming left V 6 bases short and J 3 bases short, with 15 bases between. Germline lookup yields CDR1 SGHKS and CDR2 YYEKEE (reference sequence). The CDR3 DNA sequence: TGTGCCAGCACCCAGAACCAGGGGAAAGAGACCCAGTACTTC. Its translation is CASTQNQGKETQYF.

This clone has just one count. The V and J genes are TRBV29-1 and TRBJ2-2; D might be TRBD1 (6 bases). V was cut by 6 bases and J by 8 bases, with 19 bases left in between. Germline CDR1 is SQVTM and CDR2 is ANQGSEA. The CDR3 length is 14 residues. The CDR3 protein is CSVSGVVGLGELFF. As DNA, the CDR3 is TGCAGCGTATCAGGGGTGGTTGGATTGGGGGAGCTGTTTTTT.

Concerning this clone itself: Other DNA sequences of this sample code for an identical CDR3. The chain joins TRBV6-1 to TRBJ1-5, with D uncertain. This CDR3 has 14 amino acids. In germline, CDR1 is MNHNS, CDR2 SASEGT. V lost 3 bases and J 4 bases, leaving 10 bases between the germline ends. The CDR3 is CASSELGLNQPQHF. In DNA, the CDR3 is TGTGCCAGCAGTGAGCTAGGTTTGAATCAGCCCCAGCATTTT.

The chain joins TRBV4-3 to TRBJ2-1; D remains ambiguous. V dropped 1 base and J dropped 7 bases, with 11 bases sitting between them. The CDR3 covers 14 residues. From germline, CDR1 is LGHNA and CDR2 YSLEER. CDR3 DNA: TGCGCCAGCAGCCAAGTTCCATTACGTAATGAGCAGTTCTTC. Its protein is CASSQVPLRNEQFF.

The CDR3 DNA follows: TGTGCCAGCTCTCCGGACAGGGCTGGGGCTAACTATGGCTACACCTTC. Its translation is CASSPDRAGANYGYTF. The gene calls are TRBV18 and TRBJ1-2, with 8 positions matching TRBD1. The germline V gene encodes CDR1 KGHSH and CDR2 LQKENI. The J segment lost 0 bases and the V segment lost 6 bases, leaving 9 bases of the junction unmatched. The CDR3 consists of 16 residues.

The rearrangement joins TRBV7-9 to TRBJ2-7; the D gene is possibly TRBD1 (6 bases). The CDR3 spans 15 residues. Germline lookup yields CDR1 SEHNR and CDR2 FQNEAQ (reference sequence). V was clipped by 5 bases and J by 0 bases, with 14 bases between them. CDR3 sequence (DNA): TGTGCCAGCAGCGGACCACAGGGAAGCTCCTACGAGCAGTACTTC. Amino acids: CASSGPQGSSYEQYF.

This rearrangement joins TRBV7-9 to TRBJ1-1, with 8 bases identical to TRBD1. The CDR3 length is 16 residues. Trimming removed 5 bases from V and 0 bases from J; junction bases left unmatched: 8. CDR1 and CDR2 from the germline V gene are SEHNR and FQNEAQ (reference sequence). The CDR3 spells CASSLRQGPMNTEAFF. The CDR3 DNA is TGTGCCAGCAGCCTCCGACAGGGGCCCATGAACACTGAAGCTTTCTTT.

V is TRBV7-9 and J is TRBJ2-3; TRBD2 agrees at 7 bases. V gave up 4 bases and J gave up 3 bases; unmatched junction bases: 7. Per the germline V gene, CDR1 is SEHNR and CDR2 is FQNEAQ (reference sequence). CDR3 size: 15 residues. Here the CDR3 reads CASSSYRTSTDTQYF. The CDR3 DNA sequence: TGTGCCAGCAGCTCCTACCGGACTAGTACAGATACGCAGTATTTT.

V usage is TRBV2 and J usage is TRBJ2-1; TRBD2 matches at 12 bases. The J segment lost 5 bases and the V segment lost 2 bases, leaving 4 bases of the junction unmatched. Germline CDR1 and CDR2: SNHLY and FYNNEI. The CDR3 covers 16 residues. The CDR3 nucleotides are TGTGCCAGCAGTGAAACCGGACTAGCGGGGAACAATGAGCAGTTCTTC. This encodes CASSETGLAGNNEQFF.

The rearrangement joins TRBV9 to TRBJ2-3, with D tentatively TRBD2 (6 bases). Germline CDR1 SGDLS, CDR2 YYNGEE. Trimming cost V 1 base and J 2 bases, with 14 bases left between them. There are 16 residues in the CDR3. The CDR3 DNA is TGTGCCAGCAGCGTAACCGGGACTTTTACCACAGATACGCAGTATTTT. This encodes CASSVTGTFTTDTQYF.

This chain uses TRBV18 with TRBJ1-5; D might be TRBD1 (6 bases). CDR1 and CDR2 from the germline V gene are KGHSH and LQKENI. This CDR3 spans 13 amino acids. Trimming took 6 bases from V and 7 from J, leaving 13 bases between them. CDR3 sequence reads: CASSPGQTQPQHF. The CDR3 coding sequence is TGTGCCAGCTCTCCAGGACAGACCCAGCCCCAGCATTTT.

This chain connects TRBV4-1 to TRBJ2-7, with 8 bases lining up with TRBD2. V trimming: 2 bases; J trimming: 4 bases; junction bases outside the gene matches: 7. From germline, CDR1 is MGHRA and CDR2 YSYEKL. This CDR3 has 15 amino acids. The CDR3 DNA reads TGCGCCAGCAGCCAATCCGGGAGGGCCGGGTACGAGCAGTACTTC. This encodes CASSQSGRAGYEQYF.

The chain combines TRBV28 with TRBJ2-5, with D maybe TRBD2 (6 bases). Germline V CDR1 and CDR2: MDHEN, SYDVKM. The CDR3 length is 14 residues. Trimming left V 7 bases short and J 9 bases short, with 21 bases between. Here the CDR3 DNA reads TGTGCCAGCACTCTACCGGGACCTACGGGGGCCCAGTACTTC. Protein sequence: CASTLPGPTGAQYF.

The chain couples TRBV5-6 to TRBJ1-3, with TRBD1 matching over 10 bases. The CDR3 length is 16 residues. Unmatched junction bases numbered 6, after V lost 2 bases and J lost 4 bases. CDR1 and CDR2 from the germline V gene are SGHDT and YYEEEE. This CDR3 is CASSFFGQGGGNTIYF. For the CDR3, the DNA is TGTGCCAGCAGCTTTTTTGGACAGGGGGGCGGAAACACCATATATTTT. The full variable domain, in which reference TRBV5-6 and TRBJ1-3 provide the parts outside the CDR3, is DAGVTQSPTHLIKTRGQQVTLRCSPKSGHDTVSWYQQALGQGPQFIFQYYEEEERQRGNFPDRFSGHQFPNYSSELNVNALLLGDSALYLCASSFFGQGGGNTIYFGEGSWLTVV.

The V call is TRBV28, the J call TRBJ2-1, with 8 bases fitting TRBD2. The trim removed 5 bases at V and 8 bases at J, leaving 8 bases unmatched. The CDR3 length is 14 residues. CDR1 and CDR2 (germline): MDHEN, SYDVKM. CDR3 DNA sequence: TGTGCCAGCAGTCCTCCGGGACTAGGATATGAGCAGTTCTTC. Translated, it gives CASSPPGLGYEQFF.